The next 27 T cell receptor beta chains were all read from a single sample in a study of T cell clones after liver transplantation. Sequencing used immunoSEQ multiplex PCR; TCRdb keeps in-frame clones, though not all of them. The sample carries about 11,000 clones, 71% recorded once. The sequencing here drew on CD4+ T cells from blood, taken approximately 30 months after liver transplant. The receptor source for this set is a human patient who received a liver transplant. The graft donor may have contributed some T cells.

The V and J genes are TRBV7-9 and TRBJ2-5; TRBD2 aligns across 13 bases. Germline-derived CDR1 and CDR2 are SEHNR and FQNEAQ (reference sequence). The CDR3 totals 18 residues. The ends lost 5 bases at V and 1 base at J; junction bases unmatched: 10. The CDR3 here is CASSPPGTSGVPQETQYF. For the CDR3, the DNA is TGTGCCAGCAGCCCTCCCGGGACTAGCGGGGTTCCCCAAGAGACCCAGTACTTC.

This clone has only a few counts. The rearrangement links TRBV29-1 to TRBJ1-2; 7 nucleotides line up with TRBD1. J was trimmed by 3 bases and V by 2 bases; bases with no gene match: 3. The CDR3 consists of 13 residues. Germline V lookup: CDR1 SQVTM, CDR2 ANQGSEA. DNA of the CDR3: TGCAGCGTTGAACTGCAGGGGGACTATGGCTACACCTTC. This sequence encodes CSVELQGDYGYTF.

This clone was seen a single time. The CDR3 DNA reads TGTGCCAGCAGTCTAGGACAGGGGGCAGCTCAGCCCCAGCATTTT. Translation gives CASSLGQGAAQPQHF. V and J are TRBV28 and TRBJ1-5; 11 bases are a match to TRBD1. The V segment lost 5 bases and the J segment 6 bases; nucleotides outside the gene matches: 6. This CDR3 contains 15 residues. Per the germline V gene, CDR1 is MDHEN and CDR2 is SYDVKM.

The CDR3 DNA sequence: TGCGCCAGCAGCCCACCGGGAAGGAGGCGCTATGGCTACACCTTC. Protein: CASSPPGRRRYGYTF. This sequence joins TRBV4-1 and TRBJ1-2; no reliable D call. The V end was cut by 4 bases, the J end by 4 bases, with 16 bases between. Germline lookup yields CDR1 MGHRA and CDR2 YSYEKL. The CDR3 sequence is 15 residues long.

This chain links TRBV6-1 with TRBJ2-5; TRBD1 matches at 8 bases. Germline V gives CDR1 MNHNS, CDR2 SASEGT. CDR3 size: 15 residues. The V gene end was trimmed by 1 base and the J gene end by 5 bases; junction bases not matched to a gene: 6. As DNA, the CDR3 is TGTGCCAGCAGTGAAGATCAGGGGGCTCAGGAGACCCAGTACTTC. Its translation: CASSEDQGAQETQYF.

This chain links TRBV27 with TRBJ1-1, with TRBD1 as a possible D gene (5 bases). Per germline, CDR1 MNHEY and CDR2 SMNVEV (reference sequence). Trimming removed 6 bases from V and 0 bases from J, with 11 bases in between. This CDR3 is built from 14 residues. The CDR3 DNA reads TGTGCCAGCAGGGGGGGACTGCTGAACACTGAAGCTTTCTTT. Translation gives CASRGGLLNTEAFF.

The V and J genes are TRBV18 and TRBJ2-7, with TRBD1 as a possible D gene (7 bases). V lost 6 bases and J 5 bases, leaving 8 bases between the germline ends. In germline, CDR1 is KGHSH, CDR2 LQKENI. The length of the CDR3 is 11 residues. CDR3 sequence reads: CASSRGDEQYF. The CDR3 coding sequence is TGTGCCAGCTCCAGGGGGGACGAGCAGTACTTC.

V and J are TRBV4-1 and TRBJ2-1, with D possibly being TRBD2 (6 bases). The germline V and J ends were trimmed by 2 bases and 1 base, with 12 bases remaining between them. The germline CDR1 and CDR2 sequences are MGHRA and YSYEKL. The CDR3 consists of 16 residues. The CDR3 DNA reads TGCGCCAGCAGCCAATTGGTGACTAGTTCCTACAATGAGCAGTTCTTC. Amino acids: CASSQLVTSSYNEQFF.

The CDR3 reads CASSPLFGDNTDTQYF. The DNA for the CDR3 is TGTGCCAGCTCCCCCCTATTCGGGGATAACACAGATACGCAGTATTTT. The chain uses TRBV18 and TRBJ2-3; tentatively, D is TRBD2 (5 bases). The CDR3 has 16 residues. Trimming took 6 bases from V and 2 from J, leaving 18 bases between them. The V gene's germline CDR1 is KGHSH and CDR2 LQKENI.

This chain uses TRBV29-1 with TRBJ2-1, with D perhaps assigned TRBD1 or TRBD2 (12 bases each). This CDR3 is built from 17 residues. Deletions cut 6 bases from V and 10 bases from J, with 31 bases between. The germline gives CDR1 SQVTM, CDR2 ANQGSEA. The CDR3: CSVAGTGGRGLAGEQFF. DNA of the CDR3: TGCAGCGTAGCCGGGACAGGGGGCCGGGGACTAGCGGGCGAGCAGTTCTTC.

The gene calls are TRBV9 and TRBJ2-3, with TRBD2 matching over 9 bases. Looked up from germline, CDR1 is SGDLS and CDR2 is YYNGEE. The CDR3 is made up of 16 amino acids. Trimming removed 4 bases from V and 4 bases from J; junction bases left unmatched: 10. CDR3 in amino acids: CASSSAVAGDPDTQYF. The CDR3 DNA is TGTGCCAGCAGCTCAGCCGTAGCGGGAGACCCAGATACGCAGTATTTT.

The chain couples TRBV7-8 to TRBJ1-4; no reliable D call. Trimming left V 3 bases short and J 0 bases short, with 14 bases between. Germline assignment: CDR1 SGHVS and CDR2 FQNEAQ. This CDR3 has 17 amino acids. CDR3: CASSFEGPGATNEKLFF. The CDR3 region has the DNA TGTGCCAGCAGCTTCGAAGGACCCGGTGCAACTAATGAAAAACTGTTTTTT.

This clone turned up a few times. The chain joins TRBV6-5 to TRBJ2-3; D possibly corresponds to TRBD2 (5 bases). Germline loops: CDR1 MNHEY, CDR2 SVGAGI. V lost 5 bases to trimming and J lost 8 bases, with 5 bases between them. CDR3 length: 10 residues. The CDR3 region has the DNA TGTGCCAGCAGTGCGGGTACGCAGTATTTT. It translates to CASSAGTQYF.

The rearrangement joins TRBV5-4 to TRBJ2-5, with 10 nucleotides matching TRBD2. This CDR3 contains 16 residues. The germline V gene has CDR1 SGHNT and CDR2 YYREEE (reference sequence). J was trimmed by 5 bases and V by 4 bases; bases with no gene match: 11. The DNA for the CDR3 is TGTGCCAGCAGCGACCCTACTAGCGGGGCCCGGGAGACCCAGTACTTC. This encodes CASSDPTSGARETQYF.

The chain joins TRBV30 to TRBJ2-5, with 9 bases fitting TRBD2. The V gene end was trimmed by 0 bases and the J gene end by 5 bases; junction bases not matched to a gene: 7. This CDR3 is 15 amino acids long. Germline lookup yields CDR1 GTSNPN and CDR2 SVGIG (reference sequence). CDR3 sequence: CAWSVAGGGGETQYF. The CDR3 bases are TGTGCCTGGAGTGTAGCGGGGGGAGGTGGGGAGACCCAGTACTTC.

The sample holds one count of this clone. The chain links TRBV7-9 to TRBJ2-1; D is unclear. V was shortened by 1 base and J by 5 bases, with 12 bases between the two germline ends. The CDR3 sequence is 15 residues long. The germline gives CDR1 SEHNR, CDR2 FQNEAQ (reference sequence). The DNA of the CDR3 is TGTGCCAGCAGCTTAGTGATCGGAAAAAACAATGAGCAGTTCTTC. Translating it yields CASSLVIGKNNEQFF.

The chain is built from TRBV7-6 and TRBJ1-2; 10 bases fit TRBD1. Germline assignment: CDR1 SGHVS and CDR2 FNYEAQ. CDR3 length: 15 residues. V lost 4 bases, J lost 5 bases, and 7 bases stayed unmatched. The CDR3: CASSSSGTGVYGYTF. The CDR3 DNA reads as TGTGCCAGCAGCTCATCCGGGACAGGGGTATATGGCTACACCTTC.

This chain links TRBV27 with TRBJ1-4, with TRBD1 as a possible D gene (6 bases). CDR1 and CDR2 from the germline V gene are MNHEY and SMNVEV (reference sequence). V dropped 5 bases and J dropped 8 bases, with 12 bases sitting between them. The CDR3 spans 13 residues. The DNA for the CDR3 is TGTGCCAGCAGTATAGGGGGGCGCGAAAAACTGTTTTTT. It translates to CASSIGGREKLFF.

The sample holds a few counts of this clone. Distinct nucleotide sequences in the sample also encode this CDR3. V is TRBV2 and J is TRBJ1-1; D unclear. CDR3 size: 12 residues. CDR1 and CDR2 (germline): SNHLY, FYNNEI. The V and J ends lost 4 bases and 2 bases respectively, with 5 bases between them. CDR3 in amino acids: CASSVGNTEAFF. The CDR3 DNA reads TGTGCCAGCAGTGTTGGAAACACTGAAGCTTTCTTT.

The rearrangement joins TRBV15 to TRBJ1-1; 10 bases are a match to TRBD1. The CDR3 loop spans 15 amino acids. The ends lost 3 bases at V and 1 base at J; junction bases unmatched: 2. Germline V CDR1 and CDR2: LNHNV, YYDKDF (reference sequence). CDR3 DNA: TGTGCCACCAGCAGCCGGACAGGGGGGAACACTGAAGCTTTCTTT. Protein product: CATSSRTGGNTEAFF. The full variable domain, its missing parts supplied by reference TRBV15 and TRBJ1-1, is DAMVIQNPRYQVTQFGKPVTLSCSQTLNHNVMYWYQQKSSQAPKLLFHYYDKDFNNEADTPDNFQSRRPNTSFCFLDIRSPGLGDTAMYLCATSSRTGGNTEAFFGQGTRLTVV.

The gene calls are TRBV28 and TRBJ2-5, with TRBD2 as a possible D gene (5 bases). V was cut by 2 bases and J by 7 bases, with 20 bases left in between. Germline CDR1 MDHEN, CDR2 SYDVKM. The CDR3 loop spans 16 amino acids. CDR3 sequence: CASSLKGLGDPGTQYF. CDR3 coding DNA: TGTGCCAGCAGTTTAAAAGGATTGGGAGATCCGGGGACCCAGTACTTC. The full variable domain, its missing parts supplied by reference TRBV28 and TRBJ2-5, is DVKVTQSSRYLVKRTGEKVFLECVQDMDHENMFWYRQDPGLGLRLIYFSYDVKMKEKGDIPEGYSVSREKKERFSLILESASTNQTSMYLCASSLKGLGDPGTQYFGPGTRLLVL.

The chain uses TRBV19 and TRBJ2-1; weak D call: TRBD1 (6 bases). This CDR3 comprises 13 residues. Trimming removed 3 bases at V and 9 bases at J, with 12 bases between. CDR1 and CDR2 from the germline V gene are LNHDA and SQIVND (reference sequence). The CDR3 nucleotides are TGTGCCAGTAGTATGGCCCCAGGGGCTGAGCAGTTCTTC. This sequence encodes CASSMAPGAEQFF. The whole variable domain, remainder taken from reference TRBV19 and TRBJ2-1, is DGGITQSPKYLFRKEGQNVTLSCEQNLNHDAMYWYRQDPGQGLRLIYYSQIVNDFQKGDIAEGYSVSREKKESFPLTVTSAQKNPTAFYLCASSMAPGAEQFFGPGTRLTVL.

The rearrangement uses TRBV19 and TRBJ2-7; TRBD2 might be the D (5 bases). This CDR3 contains 14 residues. V lost 2 bases and J lost 0, with 8 bases in between. Germline V gives CDR1 LNHDA, CDR2 SQIVND (reference sequence). The CDR3: CASSIYGLSYEQYF. CDR3 sequence (DNA): TGTGCCAGTAGTATATATGGACTCTCCTACGAGCAGTACTTC.

The J gene is TRBJ2-1, the V gene TRBV21-1; the listed D gene, TRBD1, was not tested against the DNA. TRBV21-1 is an annotated pseudogene. The CDR3 sequence is 19 residues long. DNA of the CDR3: TGTGCCAGCAGCATTCTAAGGCCAGGCCGAAACCTATATTACAATGAGCAGTTCTTC. It specifies CASSILRPGRNLYYNEQFF.

The V and J genes are TRBV28 and TRBJ2-7, with D perhaps matching TRBD1 (5 bases). The length of the CDR3 is 13 residues. CDR1 is MDHEN and CDR2 is SYDVKM in the germline V gene. V was shortened by 2 bases and J by 4 bases, with 9 bases between the two germline ends. The CDR3 loop is CASSLKGAYEQYF. The CDR3, as DNA: TGTGCCAGCAGTTTAAAAGGGGCGTACGAGCAGTACTTC.

This clone appeared a single time. This rearrangement joins TRBV7-2 to TRBJ1-2; D may be TRBD1 (6 bases). Germline values: CDR1 SGHTA, CDR2 FQGNSA. V gave up 5 bases and J gave up 1 base, with 14 bases separating them. CDR3 length equals 15 residues. CDR3 nucleotides: TGTGCCAGCAGCCCCCGACAGGATCATAACTATGGCTACACCTTC. Its translation is CASSPRQDHNYGYTF.

This chain links TRBV29-1 with TRBJ2-2; D not resolved. Germline lookup yields CDR1 SQVTM and CDR2 ANQGSEA. The CDR3 totals 12 residues. Trimming pared 4 bases from V and 4 bases from J, leaving 7 bases between. This chain's CDR3 is CSVGQSTGELFF. The CDR3, as DNA: TGCAGCGTTGGGCAGAGCACCGGGGAGCTGTTTTTT.